The 25 T cell receptor beta chains below come from one sample, sequenced in a study of T cells in Graves' hyperthyroidism and ophthalmopathy. Researchers amplified the TCR beta CDR3 regions from RNA transcripts. First-round RT-PCR of the TCR CDR3 relied on the HTBI primer set. TCRdb re-analysed the multiplex PCR reads in MiXCR, keeping a single row per CDR3 protein. The sample holds 700,000 to 950,000 distinct CDR3 sequences; about 35% are singletons and the top ten take 30% to 40%. Sequenced sample: blood. The receptors were sampled from a woman in her thirties or forties with Graves' hyperthyroidism.

This clonotype was detected only a few times. The chain recombines TRBV6-5 with TRBJ2-5; D is possibly TRBD1 (6 bases). The germline V gene encodes CDR1 MNHEY and CDR2 SVGAGI. Trimming took 6 bases from V and 4 from J, leaving 12 bases between them. The CDR3 has 13 residues. In nucleotides, the CDR3 is TGTGCCAGCAGGGGCACGACAGGAGAGACCCAGTACTTC. Translating it yields CASRGTTGETQYF.

On this clonotype: With a much larger clone just one base away, this may be a read error. The rearrangement links TRBV4-3 to TRBJ1-6; D unresolved. Germline values: CDR1 LGHNA, CDR2 YSLEER. The CDR3 spans 14 residues. The CDR3 nucleotides are TGCGCCGGCAGCCAAGATCGGGCAACGGCACCCCTCCACTTT. This gives the protein CAGSQDRATAPLHF.

This clonotype was seen once. This chain connects TRBV15 to TRBJ1-1; D possibly corresponds to TRBD1 (6 bases). CDR1 is LNHNV, CDR2 YYDKDF, per germline (reference sequence). This CDR3 spans 16 amino acids. Trimming stripped 3 bases from V and 4 bases from J, with 18 bases between. The CDR3 coding sequence is TGTGCCACCAGCAGTCGACAACAGGGCATCGTCACTGAAGCTTTCTTT. Translated, it gives CATSSRQQGIVTEAFF.

This clonotype showed up just a few times. The chain uses TRBV6-1 and TRBJ2-7; D unclear. CDR1 and CDR2 from the germline V gene are MNHNS and SASEGT. The CDR3 loop spans 14 amino acids. With 5 bases removed from V and 3 bases from J, the gap between germline ends came to 14 bases. CDR3 in amino acids: CASSPSARLYEQYF. The CDR3 DNA is TGTGCCAGCAGTCCTTCGGCCAGGCTCTACGAGCAGTACTTC.

In DNA form, the CDR3 reads TGCAGCGTTGAAGATGACAGGGGAAGTGGCTACACCTTC. Translating gives CSVEDDRGSGYTF. This rearrangement joins TRBV29-1 to TRBJ1-2, with 8 bases that match TRBD1. Trimming cost V 0 bases and J 7 bases; bases outside gene matches: 4. The CDR3 sequence is 13 residues long. Per the germline V gene, CDR1 is SQVTM and CDR2 is ANQGSEA.

This clonotype came up many times. CDR3 amino acids: CSARQDPYEQYF. The CDR3 coding sequence is TGCAGCGCCCGTCAAGATCCCTACGAGCAGTACTTC. The chain is built from TRBV29-1 and TRBJ2-7; D ambiguous. CDR3 length: 12 residues. Germline V gene lookup returns CDR1 SQVTM and CDR2 ANQGSEA. Between the trimmed V and J ends, which lost 7 bases and 2 bases, there was a span of 12 bases.

The rearrangement joins TRBV13 to TRBJ2-7; 8 bases are a match to TRBD1. The V and J ends lost 3 bases and 6 bases, in that order; junction bases with no gene match: 4. Germline V CDR1 and CDR2: PRHDT, FYEKMQ (reference sequence). The CDR3 has 13 amino acids. The CDR3 region has the DNA TGTGCCAGCAGCTTGGACAGGGTATCCGAGCAGTACTTC. This translates into CASSLDRVSEQYF.

The chain carries TRBV6-5 and TRBJ2-5; 7 nucleotides line up with TRBD1. The CDR3 runs to 13 residues. The germline CDR1 and CDR2 sequences are MNHEY and SVGAGI. V shed 3 bases, J shed 3 bases, and the junction held 1 base outside the gene matches. CDR3 region: CASSYQGEETQYF. DNA of the CDR3: TGTGCCAGCAGTTATCAGGGGGAAGAGACCCAGTACTTC.

This clonotype was recorded only once. Since the CDR3 does not end with the conserved phenylalanine or tryptophan, this likely comes from a read error. The gene calls are TRBV7-9 and TRBJ2-7; D gene unclear. Germline loops: CDR1 SEHNR, CDR2 FQNEAQ (reference sequence). Trimming left V 7 bases short and J 2 bases short, with 6 bases between. The CDR3 sequence is 11 residues long. The CDR3 loop reads CASTGPYEQYL. The CDR3 coding sequence is TGTGCCAGCACCGGTCCCTACGAGCAGTACCTC.

This clonotype was counted at least ten times. The junction and the germline gene differ at one end; a read error may be behind it. The chain combines TRBV7-8 with TRBJ2-2; D is possibly TRBD1 or TRBD2 (5 bases each). The CDR3 loop spans 15 amino acids. CDR1 is SGHVS and CDR2 is FQNEAQ in the germline V gene. The CDR3 sequence is CASSLAWGVPGELFF. CDR3 DNA sequence: TGTGCCAGCAGCTTAGCCTGGGGCGTGCCCGGGGAACTGTTTTTT.

This clonotype was seen many times. V is TRBV11-2 and J is TRBJ2-2; D is undetermined. Per germline, CDR1 SGHAT and CDR2 FQNNGV. V lost 1 base and J lost 3, with 3 bases in between. The CDR3 runs to 13 residues. The CDR3 loop reads CASSLGYTGELFF. The CDR3 DNA follows: TGTGCCAGCAGCTTAGGGTACACCGGGGAGCTGTTTTTT.

This clonotype was recorded many times. The chain recombines TRBV11-2 with TRBJ2-6, with 12 bases aligning to TRBD2. This CDR3 region has 18 residues. Germline V gene data show CDR1 as SGHAT and CDR2 as FQNNGV. With 5 bases clipped from V and 1 base from J, the junction kept 6 bases outside the gene matches. CDR3 residues: CASSPTSGSSSGANVLTF. CDR3 nucleotide sequence: TGTGCCAGCAGCCCGACTAGCGGGAGTTCGTCTGGGGCCAACGTCCTGACTTTC.

V is TRBV7-3 and J is TRBJ1-1; the match to TRBD1 covers 9 bases. Germline loops: CDR1 SGHTA, CDR2 FQGTGA. Germline trimming cut 8 bases from V and 3 bases from J; bases unmatched to any gene: 13. This CDR3 region has 16 residues. CDR3 sequence reads: CASSMLGTGKDTEAFF. CDR3 sequence (DNA): TGTGCCAGCTCGATGCTGGGGACAGGGAAGGACACTGAAGCTTTCTTT.

The CDR3, as DNA: TGTGCTAGTGGTTGGGCTGTAAGGGGGGGGTTTGACACTGAAGCTTTCTTT. It yields the protein CASGWAVRGGFDTEAFF. V is TRBV12-5 and J is TRBJ1-1; TRBD1 is a possible D gene (6 bases). The CDR3 is made up of 17 amino acids. The V gene lost 4 bases and the J gene lost 3 bases, with 21 bases spanning the gap. CDR1 is LGHNT and CDR2 is FRNRAP in the germline V gene. Drawing the rest from reference TRBV12-5 and TRBJ1-1, the complete variable domain is DARVTQTPRHKVTEMGQEVTMRCQPILGHNTVFWYRQTMMQGLELLAYFRNRAPLDDSGMPKDRFSAEMPDATLATLKIQPSEPRDSAVYFCASGWAVRGGFDTEAFFGQGTRLTVV.

The gene calls are TRBV15 and TRBJ1-2, with D unresolved. Germline V CDR1 and CDR2: LNHNV, YYDKDF (reference sequence). The CDR3 runs 15 residues. V lost 3 bases and J lost 1, with 12 bases in between. The CDR3 here is CATSSQGRINYGYTF. In DNA, the CDR3 is TGTGCCACCAGCAGCCAAGGACGGATTAACTATGGCTACACCTTC.

This clonotype came up many times. The chain carries TRBV12-3 or TRBV12-4 and TRBJ1-2; D is possibly TRBD1 (6 bases). Trimming removed 2 bases at V and 5 bases at J, with 12 bases between. The CDR3 consists of 14 residues. In DNA form, the CDR3 reads TGTGCCAGCAGTTTAAAAAACAGGGAGTATGGCTACACCTTC. Encoded protein: CASSLKNREYGYTF.

Concerning this clonotype: With a much larger clone just one base away, this may be a read error. The chain joins TRBV7-2 to TRBJ1-1; TRBD1 agrees at 7 bases. The CDR3 is made up of 15 amino acids. V shed 4 bases, J shed 6 bases, and the junction held 11 bases outside the gene matches. The germline V gene has CDR1 SGHTA and CDR2 FQGNSA. This chain's CDR3 is CASSSTGPASAEAFF. In nucleotides, the CDR3 is TGTGCCAGCAGCTCGACAGGGCCGGCTAGCGCTGAAGCTTTCTTT.

This clonotype was observed at least ten times. The chain has TRBV2 and TRBJ1-6; D possibly corresponds to TRBD1 (6 bases). The CDR3 covers 14 residues. The germline V and J ends were trimmed by 7 bases and 7 bases, with 14 bases remaining between them. The germline CDR1 and CDR2 sequences are SNHLY and FYNNEI. CDR3 DNA: TGTGCCAGCACTAAACAGGGAAGAAATTCACCCCTCCACTTT. As protein: CASTKQGRNSPLHF.

The sample holds many counts of this clonotype. The V call is TRBV6-4, the J call TRBJ2-6; D gene uncertain. There are 15 residues in the CDR3. Germline CDR1 MRHNA, CDR2 SNTAGT. With 10 bases removed from V and 0 bases from J, the gap between germline ends came to 13 bases. The CDR3 loop is CATSSGVSGANVLTF. The DNA for the CDR3 is TGTGCCACCTCATCAGGTGTCTCTGGGGCCAACGTCCTGACTTTC.

This clonotype was detected many times. This chain's CDR3 is CASSRYEKGPNQPQHF. The CDR3 DNA is TGTGCCAGCAGCCGGTATGAAAAGGGGCCCAATCAGCCCCAGCATTTT. This chain joins TRBV7-9 and TRBJ1-5, with D possibly matching TRBD1 (5 bases). The ends were cut back, 5 bases at V and 3 bases at J, with 17 bases in the middle. The CDR3 covers 16 residues. CDR1 and CDR2 (germline): SEHNR, FQNEAQ (reference sequence).

This clonotype was seen only a few times. V and J are TRBV4-1 and TRBJ1-2, with 12 bases that match TRBD1. Germline CDR1 is MGHRA and CDR2 is YSYEKL. This CDR3 contains 16 residues. The trim removed 2 bases at V and 5 bases at J, leaving 6 bases unmatched. The CDR3 DNA follows: TGCGCCAGCAGCCAAACCGGGACAGGGGGCGTGTATGGCTACACCTTC. Its protein is CASSQTGTGGVYGYTF.

The rearrangement links TRBV7-8 to TRBJ1-1; tentatively, D is TRBD1 (6 bases). V was pared by 5 bases and J by 0 bases, with 19 bases between. Germline values: CDR1 SGHVS, CDR2 FQNEAQ. There are 17 residues in the CDR3. The CDR3 DNA reads as TGTGCCAGCAGCCCCGGGGGGGCGAGCGGGTTGAACACTGAAGCTTTCTTT. It encodes CASSPGGASGLNTEAFF.

The rearrangement joins TRBV25-1 to TRBJ2-5; 12 bases align to TRBD2. The CDR3 has 14 amino acids. Per the germline V gene, CDR1 is MGHDK and CDR2 is SYGVNS. The CDR3 sequence is CARRLAGAEETQYF. Here the CDR3 DNA reads TGTGCTAGACGACTAGCGGGAGCTGAGGAGACCCAGTACTTC.

This clonotype was counted between two and nine times. The chain couples TRBV28 to TRBJ2-7; maybe TRBD1 (6 bases). Germline V gene data show CDR1 as MDHEN and CDR2 as SYDVKM. V dropped 5 bases and J dropped 2 bases, with 16 bases sitting between them. This CDR3 has 15 residues. DNA of the CDR3: TGTGCCAGCAGTCCGAGCGACAGGACGACCTACGAGCAGTACTTC. Amino acid sequence: CASSPSDRTTYEQYF.

There are a few counts of this clonotype. The rearrangement links TRBV7-2 to TRBJ2-5; a possible D gene is TRBD1 (5 bases). V was shortened by 6 bases and J by 0 bases, with 11 bases between the two germline ends. CDR1 SGHTA and CDR2 FQGNSA come from the germline V gene. This CDR3 region has 14 residues. The CDR3 DNA follows: TGTGCCAGCAGGACGCAGGGAAACCAAGAGACCCAGTACTTC. Protein sequence: CASRTQGNQETQYF.